The 14 T cell receptor beta chains below were found in one sample sequenced in a study of cytomegalovirus exposure and HLA in healthy donors. Primers for the PCR totalled 60 Vbeta and 13 Jbeta. Only in-frame clones appear in the TCRdb table, and some are missing; sequencing was by immunoSEQ multiplex PCR. The sample lists approximately 130,000 clones, around nine tenths occurring once. The sequencing sample was made of PBMCs. The receptor source for this set is a woman aged 25 to 45 in good health and CMV-seronegative.

The genes are TRBV28 and TRBJ1-5, with 7 bases fitting TRBD1. V trimming: 3 bases; J trimming: 4 bases; junction bases outside the gene matches: 9. The CDR3 extends over 16 amino acids. Germline CDR1 reads MDHEN; CDR2 reads SYDVKM. CDR3: CASSFIATGNNQPQHF. CDR3 sequence (DNA): TGTGCCAGCAGTTTTATCGCGACAGGGAATAATCAGCCCCAGCATTTT.

This chain connects TRBV6-6 to TRBJ1-2; possibly TRBD1 for D (5 bases). The germline gives CDR1 MNHNY, CDR2 SVGAGI (reference sequence). Trimming removed 4 bases at V and 4 bases at J, with 13 bases between. CDR3 length: 14 amino acids. CDR3 region: CASSSPRELYGYTF. CDR3 bases: TGTGCCAGCAGTTCACCCAGGGAACTCTATGGCTACACCTTC.

The chain links TRBV19 to TRBJ2-1; 12 bases align to TRBD2. Germline V gene lookup returns CDR1 LNHDA and CDR2 SQIVND (reference sequence). CDR3 length: 20 amino acids. J gave up 0 bases and V 1 base, and 10 bases lay outside the gene matches. The DNA of the CDR3 is TGTGCCAGTAGTATAGGCGCTAGCGGGAGGGGCCCGAGCTCCTACAATGAGCAGTTCTTC. Its protein product is CASSIGASGRGPSSYNEQFF.

The chain recombines TRBV10-3 with TRBJ1-6; 10 nucleotides line up with TRBD1. V lost 10 bases to trimming and J lost 7 bases; unmatched junction nucleotides: 4. The length of the CDR3 is 13 residues. Germline values: CDR1 ENHRY, CDR2 SYGVKD. The CDR3 nucleotides read TGTGCCAACGGGGGACAGGGGAATTCACCCCTCCACTTT. Translated, it gives CANGGQGNSPLHF.

V is TRBV19 and J is TRBJ2-1, with 7 bases that match TRBD2. The CDR3 contains 15 residues. Germline V CDR1 and CDR2: LNHDA, SQIVND (reference sequence). Trimming cost V 3 bases and J 4 bases; bases outside gene matches: 6. For the CDR3, the DNA is TGTGCCAGTAGTATGGCGGGGGAGTGGTACAATGAGCAGTTCTTC. Its protein product is CASSMAGEWYNEQFF.

Note on this clone: The germline gene is not matched at one end of the junction; a read error may be the cause. This sequence joins TRBV7-3 and TRBJ2-3; TRBD2 agrees at 9 bases. This CDR3 contains 12 residues. CDR1 SGHTA and CDR2 FQGTGA come from the germline V gene. CDR3 sequence: CASSSETSGIHF. The DNA for the CDR3 is TGTGCCAGCAGCTCCGAGACTAGCGGTATACATTTT. The whole variable domain, filled in from reference TRBV7-3 and TRBJ2-3, reads GAGVSQTPSNKVTEKGKYVELRCDPISGHTALYWYRQSLGQGPEFLIYFQGTGAADDSGLPNDRFFAVRPEGSVSTLKIQRTERGDSAVYLCASSSETSGIHFGPGTRLTVL.

The V and J genes are TRBV2 and TRBJ2-6; D possibly corresponds to TRBD1 (6 bases). The length of the CDR3 is 16 residues. Trimming left V 8 bases short and J 0 bases short, with 14 bases between. From germline, CDR1 is SNHLY and CDR2 FYNNEI. The CDR3 DNA reads as TGTGCCAGCTCGCTACAGGGATACTCTGGGGCCAACGTCCTGACTTTC. Protein: CASSLQGYSGANVLTF. The entire variable domain, with the rest obtained from reference TRBV2 and TRBJ2-6, is as follows: EPEVTQTPSHQVTQMGQEVILRCVPISNHLYFYWYRQILGQKVEFLVSFYNNEISEKSEIFDDQFSVERPDGSNFTLKIRSTKLEDSAMYFCASSLQGYSGANVLTFGAGSRLTVL.

The chain joins TRBV2 to TRBJ1-1, with D possibly TRBD1 on 5 matching bases. The V end was cut by 2 bases, the J end by 0 bases, with 19 bases between. Germline lookup yields CDR1 SNHLY and CDR2 FYNNEI. The CDR3 is 18 residues long. In DNA, the CDR3 is TGTGCCAGCAGTGAATCCCCTATAGGGGCGGGGATGAACACTGAAGCTTTCTTT. It encodes CASSESPIGAGMNTEAFF.

The chain joins TRBV7-2 to TRBJ2-7, with 9 positions matching TRBD2. V trimming: 1 base; J trimming: 3 bases; junction bases outside the gene matches: 7. The germline V gene encodes CDR1 SGHTA and CDR2 FQGNSA. This CDR3 contains 16 residues. For the CDR3, the DNA is TGTGCCAGCAGCTTAGTATCAGCGGGAGGCGGCTACGAGCAGTACTTC. The encoded protein is CASSLVSAGGGYEQYF.

The chain links TRBV10-3 to TRBJ1-4; tentatively, D is TRBD1 (6 bases). V lost 4 bases to trimming and J lost 8 bases, with 14 bases between them. Germline V gene sequence: CDR1 ENHRY, CDR2 SYGVKD. The CDR3 consists of 14 residues. DNA of the CDR3: TGTGCCATCAGTGGGGACACCCGGGGAGAAAAACTGTTTTTT. Protein sequence: CAISGDTRGEKLFF.

This sequence joins TRBV18 and TRBJ2-1; 7 bases agree with TRBD2. This CDR3 region has 18 residues. V shed 2 bases, J shed 1 base, and the junction held 11 bases outside the gene matches. The V gene's germline CDR1 is KGHSH and CDR2 LQKENI. The CDR3 protein is CASSPASGLAGSYNEQFF. CDR3 nucleotides: TGTGCCAGCTCACCAGCTAGCGGACTCGCAGGGTCCTACAATGAGCAGTTCTTC.

The rearrangement links TRBV19 to TRBJ1-5; the match to TRBD1 covers 7 bases. The CDR3 consists of 15 residues. Per germline, CDR1 LNHDA and CDR2 SQIVND (reference sequence). J was trimmed by 1 base and V by 4 bases; bases with no gene match: 4. In nucleotides, the CDR3 is TGTGCCAGTAGTACCGGGACAGCAAGCAATCAGCCCCAGCATTTT. The encoded protein is CASSTGTASNQPQHF.

The genes are TRBV27 and TRBJ2-7, with a tentative D call TRBD2 (6 bases). Trimming cost V 6 bases and J 4 bases, with 19 bases left between them. This CDR3 is built from 15 residues. Germline CDR1 is MNHEY and CDR2 is SMNVEV (reference sequence). DNA of the CDR3: TGTGCCAGCAGCAATTTCGTGGGAGGAGAGTACGAGCAGTACTTC. Protein sequence: CASSNFVGGEYEQYF.

This rearrangement joins TRBV4-1 to TRBJ2-1; a weak D match, TRBD1 (8 bases). V lost 1 base and J 9 bases, leaving 25 bases between the germline ends. CDR1 is MGHRA and CDR2 is YSYEKL in the germline V gene. This CDR3 is built from 18 residues. The CDR3 DNA reads TGCGCCAGCAGCCAAGCTGGGCTAGCGGTACCCGGACAGGGTGAGCAGTTCTTC. It yields the protein CASSQAGLAVPGQGEQFF.